Detailed here is one T cell receptor beta chain. The data stem from a study of cytomegalovirus exposure and HLA in healthy donors. PCR amplification relied on 60 Vbeta primers (plus 13 Jbeta primers). The data were produced by immunoSEQ multiplex PCR, yet TCRdb's version contains in-frame clones alone and is incomplete. Reported are around 140,000 clones; the ten largest clones contain over 1.5%. Germline trimming cut 6 bases from V and 7 bases from J; bases unmatched to any gene: 1. The CDR3 length is 13 residues. Germline CDR1 reads MNHEY; CDR2 reads SVGAGI. The sequencing sample was made of PBMCs. This sequence originates from a woman in her forties in good health and CMV-seropositive. The rearrangement joins TRBV6-5 to TRBJ1-6; 9 nucleotides agree with TRBD1. CDR3 sequence reads: CASRGQGNSPLHF. The CDR3 bases are TGTGCCAGCAGGGGACAGGGAAATTCACCCCTCCACTTT.